Below, one TCR beta chain is given with its context. TCRdb keeps only in-frame clones here, not all; method: immunoSEQ multiplex PCR. This sample has over 200,000 clones, with 85% found just once. The data belong to a study of blood T cell repertoires in COVID-19. Germline V gene data show CDR1 as MGHDK and CDR2 as SYGVNS. With 4 bases clipped from V and 0 bases from J, the junction kept 2 bases outside the gene matches. The CDR3 is 15 amino acids. Participants had their cohort set by participant-reported clinical history. Two negative PCRs, clearance, or symptom resolution were required of recovered Cohort 3 donors.

The TCR originated in a man aged 40-49 years who had recovered from COVID-19. The rearrangement joins TRBV25-1 to TRBJ2-1; 8 positions agree with TRBD2. The sequenced material came from PBMCs or T cells enriched from blood (not recorded which). The CDR3 spells CASSVAGSSYNEQFF. CDR3 in DNA: TGTGCCAGCAGTGTAGCGGGGAGCTCCTACAATGAGCAGTTCTTC.